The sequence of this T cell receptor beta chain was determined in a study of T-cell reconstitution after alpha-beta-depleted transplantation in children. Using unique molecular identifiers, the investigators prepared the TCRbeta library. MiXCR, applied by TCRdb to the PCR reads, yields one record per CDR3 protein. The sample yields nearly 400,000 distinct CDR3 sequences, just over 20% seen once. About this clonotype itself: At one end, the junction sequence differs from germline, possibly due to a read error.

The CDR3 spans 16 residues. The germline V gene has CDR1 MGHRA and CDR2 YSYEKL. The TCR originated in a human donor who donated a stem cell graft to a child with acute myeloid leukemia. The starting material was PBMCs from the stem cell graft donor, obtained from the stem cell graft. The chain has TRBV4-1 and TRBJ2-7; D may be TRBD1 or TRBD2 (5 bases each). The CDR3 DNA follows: TGCGCCATCAGCCACTACTCCGGGACGGCGACCTACGAGCAGTACTTC. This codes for CAISHYSGTATYEQYF.